Listed below are T cell receptor beta chains from one sample, sequenced in a study of T cells in Graves' hyperthyroidism and ophthalmopathy. TCRdb passed the multiplex PCR reads through MiXCR, listing each CDR3 protein once. The top ten clones hold about 9.4% of a sample with about 740,000 distinct CDR3 sequences, around 13% of them seen once. The sequenced sample was blood. These receptors were taken from a woman under 30 with Graves' hyperthyroidism. The CDR3 runs from the conserved cysteine through the conserved F or W. D genes are given only for firm matches. For some rows the clone size is stated as once, few or many, or as a class when expanded; others skip it.

CDR3aa: CASSYSGLAGTGANVLTF; CDR3nt: TGTGCCAGCAGTTACTCGGGACTAGCGGGAACTGGGGCCAACGTCCTGACTTTC; d_gene: TRBD2; j_gene: TRBJ2-6; abundance: few; v_gene: TRBV6-6
CDR3aa: CASSFIGPYEQYF; CDR3nt: TGTGCCAGCAGTTTTATTGGGCCATACGAGCAGTACTTC; d_gene: -; j_gene: TRBJ2-7; abundance: many; v_gene: TRBV28
CDR3aa: CASSLGVQDGYTF; CDR3nt: TGTGCCAGCAGTTTAGGGGTTCAGGATGGCTACACCTTC; d_gene: -; j_gene: TRBJ1-2; abundance: -; v_gene: TRBV12-3/TRBV12-4
CDR3aa: CSARPGTSGARTQYF; CDR3nt: TGCAGTGCTAGACCCGGGACTAGCGGGGCCCGGACCCAGTACTTC; d_gene: TRBD2; j_gene: TRBJ2-5; abundance: many; v_gene: TRBV20-1
CDR3aa: CASSFRGGVSGANVLTF; CDR3nt: TGTGCCAGCAGCTTCCGGGGAGGGGTTTCTGGGGCCAACGTCCTGACTTTC; d_gene: TRBD2; j_gene: TRBJ2-6; abundance: -; v_gene: TRBV5-4
CDR3aa: CASSWDRGWDTEAFF; CDR3nt: TGTGCCAGCAGCTGGGACAGGGGGTGGGACACTGAAGCTTTCTTT; d_gene: TRBD1; j_gene: TRBJ1-1; abundance: many; v_gene: TRBV6-1
CDR3aa: CASSSEATSSYNSPLHF; CDR3nt: TGTGCCAGCAGTTCAGAGGCCACTAGCTCCTATAATTCACCCCTCCACTTT; d_gene: -; j_gene: TRBJ1-6; abundance: many; v_gene: TRBV11-2
CDR3aa: CSARQPGLATDTQYF; CDR3nt: TGCAGTGCTCGCCAACCGGGACTCGCTACAGATACGCAGTATTTT; d_gene: -; j_gene: TRBJ2-3; abundance: many; v_gene: TRBV20-1
CDR3aa: CASSSTSFSEQYF; CDR3nt: TGTGCCAGCAGCTCGACTAGCTTTTCCGAGCAGTACTTC; d_gene: TRBD2; j_gene: TRBJ2-7; abundance: many; v_gene: TRBV5-5
CDR3aa: CASSETGDTQYF; CDR3nt: TGTGCCAGCAGTGAAACAGGGGATACGCAGTATTTT; d_gene: -; j_gene: TRBJ2-3; abundance: many; v_gene: TRBV6-1
CDR3aa: CASSYLQGGEQYF; CDR3nt: TGTGCCAGCAGTTACTTACAGGGGGGCGAGCAGTACTTC; d_gene: TRBD1; j_gene: TRBJ2-7; abundance: -; v_gene: TRBV6-5
CDR3aa: CASSVVSGPGFGEQFF; CDR3nt: TGTGCCAGCAGCGTAGTGTCCGGACCGGGGTTTGGTGAGCAGTTCTTC; d_gene: -; j_gene: TRBJ2-1; abundance: -; v_gene: TRBV9
CDR3aa: CASSMTDIGPYNEQFF; CDR3nt: TGTGCCAGTAGTATGACCGACATCGGACCCTACAATGAGCAGTTCTTC; d_gene: -; j_gene: TRBJ2-1; abundance: -; v_gene: TRBV19
CDR3aa: CASSWGGLAGKYNEQFF; CDR3nt: TGTGCCAGCAGTTGGGGGGGGTTAGCGGGAAAATACAATGAGCAGTTCTTC; d_gene: TRBD2; j_gene: TRBJ2-1; abundance: once; v_gene: TRBV28
CDR3aa: CASSSPGGENTEAFF; CDR3nt: TGTGCCAGTAGTAGTCCAGGGGGCGAAAACACTGAAGCTTTCTTT; d_gene: TRBD1; j_gene: TRBJ1-1; abundance: many; v_gene: TRBV19
CDR3aa: CSVERGGPGSTSYEQYF; CDR3nt: TGCAGCGTTGAAAGGGGGGGTCCGGGATCCACATCCTACGAGCAGTACTTC; d_gene: -; j_gene: TRBJ2-7; abundance: -; v_gene: TRBV29-1
CDR3aa: CASSLGTGGYYEQYF; CDR3nt: -; d_gene: -; j_gene: TRBJ2-7; abundance: many; v_gene: TRBV27
CDR3aa: CSASAGTGYQPQHF; CDR3nt: TGCAGTGCCTCCGCCGGGACAGGCTATCAGCCCCAGCATTTT; d_gene: TRBD1; j_gene: TRBJ1-5; abundance: many; v_gene: TRBV20-1
CDR3aa: CASSALAAFSYEQYF; CDR3nt: TGTGCCAGCAGTGCTTTGGCGGCGTTTTCCTACGAGCAGTACTTC; d_gene: -; j_gene: TRBJ2-7; abundance: many; v_gene: TRBV6-1
CDR3aa: CASNEAGQGGTQYF; CDR3nt: TGTGCCAGCAACGAGGCGGGCCAGGGAGGGACCCAGTACTTC; d_gene: -; j_gene: TRBJ2-5; abundance: -; v_gene: TRBV12-3/TRBV12-4
CDR3aa: CASSAVRAGGLETQYF; CDR3nt: TGTGCCAGCAGCGCGGTTAGGGCGGGAGGCTTGGAGACCCAGTACTTC; d_gene: TRBD2; j_gene: TRBJ2-5; abundance: many; v_gene: TRBV5-6
CDR3aa: CSAAAGGDTQYF; CDR3nt: TGCAGTGCTGCAGCGGGAGGAGATACGCAGTATTTT; d_gene: TRBD2; j_gene: TRBJ2-3; abundance: many; v_gene: TRBV20-1
CDR3aa: CASSYPRQFRYGYAF; CDR3nt: TGTGCCAGCAGCTACCCCCGACAGTTCCGCTATGGCTACGCCTTC; d_gene: -; j_gene: TRBJ1-2; abundance: -; v_gene: TRBV28
CDR3aa: CASIVGTSPHNEQFF; CDR3nt: TGTGCCAGCATCGTCGGGACTAGCCCCCACAATGAGCAGTTCTTC; d_gene: TRBD2; j_gene: TRBJ2-1; abundance: -; v_gene: TRBV12-3/TRBV12-4
CDR3aa: CASSSRAAPNEKLFF; CDR3nt: TGTGCCAGCAGTTCACGAGCGGCACCAAATGAAAAACTGTTTTTT; d_gene: -; j_gene: TRBJ1-4; abundance: few; v_gene: TRBV6-5
CDR3aa: CASSTRLAGELFF; CDR3nt: TGTGCCAGCAGCACCCGACTAGCCGGGGAGCTGTTTTTT; d_gene: -; j_gene: TRBJ2-2; abundance: -; v_gene: TRBV9
CDR3aa: CASSYSHFTEAFF; CDR3nt: TGTGCCAGCAGTTACTCCCACTTCACTGAAGCTTTCTTT; d_gene: -; j_gene: TRBJ1-1; abundance: many; v_gene: TRBV6-5
CDR3aa: CASSFRTGLNTEAFF; CDR3nt: TGTGCCAGCAGTTTCCGGACAGGGTTGAACACTGAAGCTTTCTTT; d_gene: TRBD1; j_gene: TRBJ1-1; abundance: many; v_gene: TRBV12-3/TRBV12-4
CDR3aa: CASSPPGIAGDTDTQYF; CDR3nt: TGTGCCAGCTCACCACCCGGCATAGCGGGGGACACAGATACGCAGTATTTT; d_gene: TRBD2; j_gene: TRBJ2-3; abundance: few; v_gene: TRBV18
CDR3aa: CASSFLIGTGTYEQYF; CDR3nt: TGTGCCAGCAGCTTCTTAATTGGGACAGGGACCTACGAGCAGTACTTC; d_gene: TRBD1; j_gene: TRBJ2-7; abundance: -; v_gene: TRBV5-8
CDR3aa: CASSQMSTGVAYNEQFF; CDR3nt: TGTGCCAGCAGCCAAATGTCGACAGGGGTGGCCTACAATGAGCAGTTCTTC; d_gene: TRBD1; j_gene: TRBJ2-1; abundance: many; v_gene: TRBV7-2
CDR3aa: CSASQGRSYGYTF; CDR3nt: TGCAGTGCTAGTCAGGGGAGAAGCTATGGCTACACCTTC; d_gene: -; j_gene: TRBJ1-2; abundance: -; v_gene: TRBV20-1
CDR3aa: CASSSAGQGARADTQYF; CDR3nt: TGTGCCAGCAGCTCTGCGGGACAGGGGGCAAGGGCAGATACGCAGTATTTT; d_gene: TRBD1; j_gene: TRBJ2-3; abundance: few; v_gene: TRBV7-3
CDR3aa: CASSDRFYEQYF; CDR3nt: TGTGCCAGCAGTGACAGGTTCTACGAGCAGTACTTC; d_gene: -; j_gene: TRBJ2-7; abundance: -; v_gene: TRBV2
CDR3aa: CASQDRGLEVEQYF; CDR3nt: TGTGCCAGCCAGGACAGGGGGTTAGAAGTGGAGCAGTACTTC; d_gene: TRBD1; j_gene: TRBJ2-7; abundance: many; v_gene: TRBV2
CDR3aa: CASRGTSGSLRGSYEQYF; CDR3nt: TGTGCCAGCAGGGGGACTAGCGGGAGTCTTCGGGGATCCTACGAGCAGTACTTC; d_gene: TRBD2; j_gene: TRBJ2-7; abundance: few; v_gene: TRBV7-9
CDR3aa: CSATYRRRTSGRATYNEQFF; CDR3nt: TGCAGTGCTACCTATCGACGCCGGACTAGCGGGAGGGCAACCTACAATGAGCAGTTCTTC; d_gene: TRBD2; j_gene: TRBJ2-1; abundance: many; v_gene: TRBV20-1
CDR3aa: CASSLPPLDEQYF; CDR3nt: TGCGCCAGCAGCCTGCCCCCTCTTGACGAGCAGTACTTC; d_gene: -; j_gene: TRBJ2-7; abundance: few; v_gene: TRBV4-1
CDR3aa: CASSQHGGARQPQHF; CDR3nt: TGTGCCAGCAGTCAACACGGGGGCGCCCGCCAGCCCCAGCATTTT; d_gene: -; j_gene: TRBJ1-5; abundance: many; v_gene: TRBV6-1
CDR3aa: CASSSYPGGSYNEQFF; CDR3nt: TGTGCCAGCAGCTCGTACCCAGGGGGCTCCTACAATGAGCAGTTCTTC; d_gene: TRBD1; j_gene: TRBJ2-1; abundance: few; v_gene: TRBV3-1
CDR3aa: CASSFVWEDGEQYF; CDR3nt: TGTGCCAGCAGTTTCGTGTGGGAGGATGGAGAGCAGTACTTC; d_gene: -; j_gene: TRBJ2-7; abundance: many; v_gene: TRBV6-2/TRBV6-3
CDR3aa: CASSGENTEAFF; CDR3nt: TGTGCCAGCAGCGGAGAGAACACTGAAGCTTTCTTT; d_gene: -; j_gene: TRBJ1-1; abundance: many; v_gene: TRBV11-2
CDR3aa: CASSYQEDGHLFF; CDR3nt: TGCGCCAGCAGCTACCAAGAGGACGGTCACCTGTTTTTT; d_gene: -; j_gene: TRBJ1-4; abundance: -; v_gene: TRBV5-1
CDR3aa: CASSRPTGGISGNTIYF; CDR3nt: TGTGCCAGCAGCCGCCCGACAGGGGGAATATCTGGAAACACCATATATTTT; d_gene: TRBD1; j_gene: TRBJ1-3; abundance: few; v_gene: TRBV7-2
CDR3aa: CASSPPYDGNF; CDR3nt: TGTGCCAGCAGTCCCCCTTACGATGGGAACTTC; d_gene: -; j_gene: TRBJ2-7; abundance: -; v_gene: TRBV27
CDR3aa: CASSPFGGGSGNEQFF; CDR3nt: TGTGCCAGCAGCCCATTTGGCGGGGGGTCTGGGAATGAGCAGTTCTTC; d_gene: TRBD2; j_gene: TRBJ2-1; abundance: many; v_gene: TRBV7-2
CDR3aa: CASSSRGLSDTQYF; CDR3nt: TGTGCCAGCAGCTCCCGGGGGCTCTCAGATACGCAGTATTTT; d_gene: -; j_gene: TRBJ2-3; abundance: many; v_gene: TRBV7-9
CDR3aa: CASSASGGNEQFF; CDR3nt: TGTGCCAGCAGCGCCTCAGGGGGGAATGAGCAGTTCTTC; d_gene: -; j_gene: TRBJ2-1; abundance: many; v_gene: TRBV11-2